The 30 T cell receptor beta chains in this list originate from one sample, sequenced in a study of blood T cell repertoires in COVID-19. Sequencing used immunoSEQ multiplex PCR; TCRdb keeps in-frame clones, though not all of them. The profile shows around 190,000 clones, 82% of them singletons. The sequenced material came from peripheral blood. These receptor sequences come from a woman in her sixties or seventies with COVID-19, enrolled during active disease.

The chain uses TRBV5-1 and TRBJ2-1; 12 nucleotides align to TRBD2. Germline CDR1 is SGHRS and CDR2 is YFSETQ. J lost 4 bases, V lost 4 bases, and 6 bases had no gene match. This CDR3 has 16 residues. DNA for the CDR3: TGCGCCAGCAGCGTGACTAGCGGGAGTCCTTACAATGAGCAGTTCTTC. Protein: CASSVTSGSPYNEQFF.

In this sample, this clone turned up a few times. The J gene is TRBJ1-3, the V gene TRBV19; the match to TRBD1 covers 7 bases. The ends lost 5 bases at V and 0 bases at J; junction bases unmatched: 13. Germline values: CDR1 LNHDA, CDR2 SQIVND (reference sequence). The CDR3 covers 18 residues. CDR3 protein: CASSPKRTGDGSGNTIYF. CDR3 DNA: TGTGCCAGTAGTCCCAAGCGGACAGGAGATGGCTCTGGAAACACCATATATTTT.

The chain uses TRBV15 and TRBJ2-1, with TRBD2 matching over 8 bases. The CDR3 extends over 16 amino acids. Trimming took 4 bases from V and 2 from J; bases not matched to a gene: 7. Germline V gene data show CDR1 as LNHNV and CDR2 as YYDKDF (reference sequence). CDR3 sequence: CATSKEGTRTYNEQFF. The CDR3 DNA reads as TGTGCCACCAGCAAGGAGGGGACTAGGACCTACAATGAGCAGTTCTTC.

This clone was recorded once. The chain couples TRBV7-3 to TRBJ2-7; 8 bases map to TRBD1. With V trimmed by 5 bases and J by 7 bases, 7 bases remained unmatched. This CDR3 contains 13 residues. Germline lookup yields CDR1 SGHTA and CDR2 FQGTGA. CDR3 sequence (DNA): TGTGCCAGCAGCCCCCCGACAGGGGCTGAGCAGTACGTC. This translates into CASSPPTGAEQYV.

V is TRBV4-3 and J is TRBJ1-6; D not certain. The V and J ends lost 0 bases and 5 bases respectively, with 8 bases between them. The CDR3 runs to 15 residues. Germline-derived CDR1 and CDR2 are LGHNA and YSLEER. In DNA form, the CDR3 reads TGCGCCAGCAGCCAAGAAAGCGGACATAATTCACCCCTCCACTTT. Translation gives CASSQESGHNSPLHF.

The J gene is TRBJ1-5, the V gene TRBV29-1, with a possible D match to TRBD1 (6 bases). The CDR3 runs 13 residues. Germline-derived CDR1 and CDR2 are SQVTM and ANQGSEA. Trimming took off 7 bases at V and 5 bases at J, with 15 bases between the two ends. Written as DNA, the CDR3 is TGCAGCGCCCAACAGGGTAGTGATCAGCCCCAGCATTTT. Translated, it gives CSAQQGSDQPQHF.

The V gene is TRBV28, the J gene TRBJ2-7, with 10 bases fitting TRBD1. This CDR3 has 14 amino acids. In germline, CDR1 is MDHEN, CDR2 SYDVKM. V was pared by 6 bases and J by 3 bases, with 5 bases of the junction left unmatched. In DNA form, the CDR3 reads TGTGCCAGCAGCCGGGACAGGGGAGGCTACGAGCAGTACGTC. Protein: CASSRDRGGYEQYV.

The rearrangement joins TRBV6-5 to TRBJ1-2; TRBD1 might be the D (5 bases). V was cut by 0 bases and J by 2 bases, with 10 bases left in between. CDR3 length: 15 amino acids. Germline loops: CDR1 MNHEY, CDR2 SVGAGI. DNA of the CDR3: TGTGCCAGCAGTTACTCGACAGCCGTAAACTATGGCTACACCTTC. It specifies CASSYSTAVNYGYTF.

The chain has TRBV5-8 and TRBJ2-7; perhaps TRBD2 as D (6 bases). The CDR3 covers 12 residues. Germline loops: CDR1 SGHTS, CDR2 YDEGEE. Trimming removed 3 bases at V and 12 bases at J, with 16 bases between. CDR3 sequence (DNA): TGTGCCAGCAGCTCGGGCTTGCGGGATTCGTACTTC. Amino acids: CASSSGLRDSYF.

The V and J genes are TRBV5-4 and TRBJ2-3; 10 bases map to TRBD2. CDR1 and CDR2 (germline): SGHNT, YYREEE (reference sequence). The CDR3 spans 16 residues. V lost 4 bases and J lost 4; bases outside the gene matches: 9. Here the CDR3 DNA reads TGTGCCAGCAGCGGCGGTAGCGGGGGGATCGCAGATACGCAGTATTTT. Amino acids: CASSGGSGGIADTQYF.

The chain recombines TRBV19 with TRBJ1-2; D is unresolved. The germline V gene encodes CDR1 LNHDA and CDR2 SQIVND (reference sequence). The CDR3 totals 14 residues. V was pared by 4 bases and J by 2 bases, with 11 bases between. CDR3 loop: CASSSQRENYGYTF. The CDR3 bases are TGTGCCAGTAGTAGTCAGCGAGAGAACTATGGCTACACCTTC.

V is TRBV6-6 and J is TRBJ2-6; 9 bases agree with TRBD1. J gave up 3 bases and V 9 bases, and 9 bases lay outside the gene matches. CDR1 is MNHNY and CDR2 is SVGAGI in the germline V gene (reference sequence). The CDR3 sequence is 16 residues long. CDR3 amino acids: CASTGGIRVGANVLTF. The CDR3 DNA sequence: TGTGCCAGTACAGGGGGCATTAGAGTTGGGGCCAACGTCCTGACTTTC.

The genes are TRBV6-6 and TRBJ1-6; 7 positions match TRBD1. This CDR3 spans 21 amino acids. CDR1 and CDR2 (germline): MNHNY, SVGAGI (reference sequence). V trimming: 5 bases; J trimming: 0 bases; junction bases outside the gene matches: 19. The CDR3 bases are TGTGCCAGCAGTCCGGGCGTAAGGGGAGTCAGGGACAGCTCCTATAATTCACCCCTCCACTTT. Its translation: CASSPGVRGVRDSSYNSPLHF.

The genes are TRBV23-1 and TRBJ2-2, with D possibly matching TRBD1 (5 bases). Being an ORF, TRBV23-1 has a function that is uncertain. The CDR3 is made up of 14 amino acids. V lost 4 bases, J lost 4 bases, and 10 bases lay in between. The CDR3 loop is CASSLPGSTGELFF. The CDR3 nucleotides read TGCGCCAGCAGTCTCCCAGGGTCCACCGGGGAGCTGTTTTTT.

The genes are TRBV27 and TRBJ2-7; 8 nucleotides agree with TRBD1. CDR1 MNHEY and CDR2 SMNVEV come from the germline V gene (reference sequence). CDR3 size: 15 residues. The J segment lost 1 base and the V segment lost 6 bases, leaving 8 bases of the junction unmatched. This CDR3 is CASRFQGTGSYEQYF. DNA of the CDR3: TGTGCCAGCAGGTTCCAGGGGACAGGTTCCTACGAGCAGTACTTC.

The chain links TRBV5-1 to TRBJ2-3, with TRBD2 matching over 8 bases. The CDR3 contains 16 residues. CDR1 SGHRS and CDR2 YFSETQ come from the germline V gene. V lost 0 bases and J lost 1; bases outside the gene matches: 4. The CDR3 loop is CASSLAATSGTDTQYF. As DNA, the CDR3 is TGCGCCAGCAGCTTGGCCGCGACTAGCGGCACAGATACGCAGTATTTT.

Turning to this clone: Other DNA sequences in this specimen translate into the identical CDR3. This rearrangement joins TRBV3-1 (or the pseudogene TRBV3-2) to TRBJ2-5; D is ambiguous. Per germline, CDR1 LGHDT and CDR2 YNNKEL (reference sequence). Trimming left V 0 bases short and J 1 base short, with 9 bases between. CDR3 length equals 15 residues. In DNA, the CDR3 is TGTGCCAGCAGCCAAGATTGGCGCGGCCAAGAGACCCAGTACTTC. This encodes CASSQDWRGQETQYF.

The CDR3 bases are TGTGCCAGCAGTCCAAGGGGGACAGTTATCTCTGGGGCCAACGTCCTGACTTTC. Translating gives CASSPRGTVISGANVLTF. The genes are TRBV28 and TRBJ2-6; TRBD1 aligns across 7 bases. Germline V CDR1 and CDR2: MDHEN, SYDVKM. The length of the CDR3 is 18 residues. V lost 5 bases and J lost 0; bases outside the gene matches: 10.

The rearrangement uses TRBV19 and TRBJ2-1; 9 bases are shared with TRBD1. Germline V gene sequence: CDR1 LNHDA, CDR2 SQIVND (reference sequence). The V gene end was trimmed by 4 bases and the J gene end by 7 bases; junction bases not matched to a gene: 11. This CDR3 region has 16 residues. The CDR3: CASSRQQQGAKNEQFF. The CDR3 DNA follows: TGTGCCAGTAGTAGACAACAACAGGGGGCGAAGAATGAGCAGTTCTTC.

This chain joins TRBV11-1 and TRBJ1-1; the D is unclear. The CDR3 extends over 14 amino acids. The V end was cut by 1 base, the J end by 1 base, with 7 bases between. CDR1 and CDR2 (germline): SGHAT, FQDESV (reference sequence). The CDR3 is CASSLGQKNTEAFF. In DNA form, the CDR3 reads TGTGCCAGCAGCTTAGGGCAGAAGAACACTGAAGCTTTCTTT.

A few counts support this clone. The chain links TRBV30 to TRBJ1-4, with TRBD1 matching 7 bases. The CDR3 spans 16 residues. Germline V gene data show CDR1 as GTSNPN and CDR2 as SVGIG (reference sequence). V lost 3 bases to trimming and J lost 5 bases; unmatched junction nucleotides: 12. This chain's CDR3 is CAWRTGYRGSNEKLFF. The CDR3 region has the DNA TGTGCCTGGAGGACGGGGTACAGGGGCTCCAATGAAAAACTGTTTTTT.

The genes are TRBV28 and TRBJ2-2; maybe TRBD1 (7 bases). The V gene's germline CDR1 is MDHEN and CDR2 SYDVKM. The V end lost 6 bases, the J end lost 2 bases, and 10 bases lay between the germline ends. CDR3 length equals 14 residues. CDR3: CASSRGVNTGELFF. The CDR3 bases are TGTGCCAGCAGCAGGGGGGTAAACACCGGGGAGCTGTTTTTT.

Only a few counts were recorded for this clone. The chain joins TRBV28 to TRBJ1-4, with a tentative D call TRBD1 (5 bases). This CDR3 has 15 residues. V was pared by 7 bases and J by 6 bases, with 18 bases between. Germline V gene lookup returns CDR1 MDHEN and CDR2 SYDVKM. The CDR3 reads CASNKGAGGYEKLFF. The CDR3 nucleotides are TGTGCCAGCAACAAAGGGGCGGGGGGTTATGAAAAACTGTTTTTT. Combining the CDR3 with reference TRBV28 and TRBJ1-4 gives the whole variable domain DVKVTQSSRYLVKRTGEKVFLECVQDMDHENMFWYRQDPGLGLRLIYFSYDVKMKEKGDIPEGYSVSREKKERFSLILESASTNQTSMYLCASNKGAGGYEKLFFGSGTQLSVL.

The CDR3, as DNA: TGTGCCAGCAGTTTCGGACAGATAGTCACTGAAGCTTTCTTT. It encodes CASSFGQIVTEAFF. The chain has TRBV6-2 or TRBV6-3 and TRBJ1-1, with D perhaps matching TRBD1 (6 bases). Germline V gene lookup returns CDR1 MNHEY and CDR2 SVGEGT. The V end lost 4 bases, the J end lost 4 bases, and 13 bases lay between the germline ends. This CDR3 comprises 14 residues.

The V call is TRBV6-5, the J call TRBJ1-6; 7 nucleotides align to TRBD1. The CDR3 spans 14 residues. With 8 bases clipped from V and 7 bases from J, the junction kept 8 bases outside the gene matches. Germline V CDR1 and CDR2: MNHEY, SVGAGI. CDR3 in DNA: TGTGCCAGCTCCTCCGGGACAGCGAATTCACCCCTCCACTTT. Protein: CASSSGTANSPLHF.

The table lists this clone with a count of one. The chain's CDR3 is CASSLSEGRGHEQYF. The CDR3 DNA follows: TGTGCCAGCAGCTTAAGTGAAGGCAGGGGCCACGAGCAGTACTTC. V gene TRBV5-8 combines with J gene TRBJ2-7; maybe TRBD1 (6 bases). The V gene's germline CDR1 is SGHTS and CDR2 YDEGEE. V lost 2 bases and J 5 bases, leaving 17 bases between the germline ends. The CDR3 loop spans 15 amino acids.

The chain recombines TRBV11-2 with TRBJ2-1, with 12 bases that match TRBD2. Unmatched junction bases numbered 3, after V lost 5 bases and J lost 7 bases. The CDR3 is made up of 14 amino acids. The germline V gene encodes CDR1 SGHAT and CDR2 FQNNGV. CDR3 protein: CASSLAGGLNEQFF. CDR3 in DNA: TGTGCCAGCAGCCTAGCGGGGGGGCTAAATGAGCAGTTCTTC.

The rearrangement links TRBV6-5 to TRBJ2-3; 8 bases align to TRBD2. Germline trimming cut 4 bases from V and 1 base from J; bases unmatched to any gene: 4. The length of the CDR3 is 15 residues. Per germline, CDR1 MNHEY and CDR2 SVGAGI. DNA of the CDR3: TGTGCCAGCAGTTCCGGGGGGGTTGGCACAGATACGCAGTATTTT. As protein: CASSSGGVGTDTQYF.

The chain uses TRBV11-1 and TRBJ1-1; 7 bases are a match to TRBD1. Germline trimming cut 5 bases from V and 1 base from J; bases unmatched to any gene: 4. Looked up from germline, CDR1 is SGHAT and CDR2 is FQDESV (reference sequence). The CDR3 runs to 14 residues. The CDR3 here is CASSPDRTNTEAFF. The CDR3 nucleotides are TGTGCCAGCAGCCCGGACAGGACGAACACTGAAGCTTTCTTT.

The V and J genes are TRBV9 and TRBJ2-1; 8 bases fit TRBD2. The length of the CDR3 is 18 residues. CDR1 and CDR2 (germline): SGDLS, YYNGEE. Trimming removed 4 bases from V and 1 base from J; junction bases left unmatched: 13. Here the CDR3 reads CASSSSPPGLGSYNEQFF. DNA of the CDR3: TGTGCCAGCAGCTCATCCCCCCCGGGACTAGGGTCCTACAATGAGCAGTTCTTC. Drawing the rest from reference TRBV9 and TRBJ2-1, the complete variable domain is DSGVTQTPKHLITATGQRVTLRCSPRSGDLSVYWYQQSLDQGLQFLIQYYNGEERAKGNILERFSAQQFPDLHSELNLSSLELGDSALYFCASSSSPPGLGSYNEQFFGPGTRLTVL.